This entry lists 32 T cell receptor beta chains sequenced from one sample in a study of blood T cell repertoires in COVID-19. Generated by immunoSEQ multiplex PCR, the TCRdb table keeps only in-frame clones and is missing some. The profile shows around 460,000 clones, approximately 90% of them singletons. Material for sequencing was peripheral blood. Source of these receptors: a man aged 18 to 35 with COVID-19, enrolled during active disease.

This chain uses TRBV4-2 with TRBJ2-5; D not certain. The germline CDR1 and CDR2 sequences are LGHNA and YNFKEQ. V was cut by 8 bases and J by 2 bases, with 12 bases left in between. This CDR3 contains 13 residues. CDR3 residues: CASSTVTQETQYF. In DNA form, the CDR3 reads TGTGCCAGCTCTACCGTAACTCAAGAGACCCAGTACTTC.

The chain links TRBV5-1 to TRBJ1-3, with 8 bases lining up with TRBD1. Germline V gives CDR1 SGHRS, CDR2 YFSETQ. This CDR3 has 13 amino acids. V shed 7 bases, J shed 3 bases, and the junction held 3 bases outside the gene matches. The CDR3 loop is CASPDRDGNTIYF. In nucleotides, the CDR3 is TGCGCCAGCCCGGACAGGGATGGAAACACCATATATTTT.

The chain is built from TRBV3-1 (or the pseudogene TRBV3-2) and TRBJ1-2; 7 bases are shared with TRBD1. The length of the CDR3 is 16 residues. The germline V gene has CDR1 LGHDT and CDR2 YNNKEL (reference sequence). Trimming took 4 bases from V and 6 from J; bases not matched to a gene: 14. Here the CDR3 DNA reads TGTGCCAGCAGCCCGAAGAGGGGGCTTTTCATTAATGGCTACACCTTC. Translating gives CASSPKRGLFINGYTF.

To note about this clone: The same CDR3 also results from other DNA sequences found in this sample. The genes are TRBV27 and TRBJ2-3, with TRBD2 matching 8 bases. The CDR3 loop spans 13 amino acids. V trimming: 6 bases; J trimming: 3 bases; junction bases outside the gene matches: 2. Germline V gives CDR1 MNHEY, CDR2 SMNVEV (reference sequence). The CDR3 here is CASSLAGTDTQYF. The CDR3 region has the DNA TGTGCCAGCAGCTTAGCGGGGACAGATACGCAGTATTTT.

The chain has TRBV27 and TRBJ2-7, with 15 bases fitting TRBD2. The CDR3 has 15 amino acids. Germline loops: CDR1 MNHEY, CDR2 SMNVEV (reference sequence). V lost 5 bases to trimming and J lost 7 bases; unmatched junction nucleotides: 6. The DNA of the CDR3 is TGTGCCAGCAGTCTCTTGGGACTAGCGGGAGGAGAGCAGTACTTC. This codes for CASSLLGLAGGEQYF.

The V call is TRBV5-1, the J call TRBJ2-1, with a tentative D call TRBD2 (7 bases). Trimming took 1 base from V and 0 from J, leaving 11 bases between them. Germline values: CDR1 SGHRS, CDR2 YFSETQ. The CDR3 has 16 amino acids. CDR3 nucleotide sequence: TGCGCCAGCAGCTTGCGGGGGGCGAGCTCCTACAATGAGCAGTTCTTC. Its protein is CASSLRGASSYNEQFF. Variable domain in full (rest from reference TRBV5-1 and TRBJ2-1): KAGVTQTPRYLIKTRGQQVTLSCSPISGHRSVSWYQQTPGQGLQFLFEYFSETQRNKGNFPGRFSGRQFSNSRSEMNVSTLELGDSALYLCASSLRGASSYNEQFFGPGTRLTVL.

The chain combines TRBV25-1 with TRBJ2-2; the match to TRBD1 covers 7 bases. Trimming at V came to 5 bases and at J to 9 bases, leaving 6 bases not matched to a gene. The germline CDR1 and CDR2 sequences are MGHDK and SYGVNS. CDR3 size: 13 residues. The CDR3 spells CASSQEGARELFF. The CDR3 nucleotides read TGTGCCAGCAGTCAAGAGGGGGCCCGGGAGCTGTTTTTT.

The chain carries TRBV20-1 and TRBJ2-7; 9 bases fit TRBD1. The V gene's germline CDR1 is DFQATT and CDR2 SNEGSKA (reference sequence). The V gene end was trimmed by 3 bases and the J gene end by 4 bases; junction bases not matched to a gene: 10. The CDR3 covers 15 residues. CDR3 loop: CSASSGQGITYEQYF. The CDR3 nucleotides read TGCAGTGCTAGTAGCGGACAGGGGATTACTTACGAGCAGTACTTC.

CDR3: CASSERTSGSGKAETQYF. Written as DNA, the CDR3 is TGCGCCAGCAGCGAAAGGACTAGCGGGAGCGGCAAGGCGGAGACCCAGTACTTC. The chain uses TRBV5-1 and TRBJ2-5, with 13 bases lining up with TRBD2. The CDR3 spans 18 residues. Trimming cost V 4 bases and J 5 bases; bases outside gene matches: 14. From germline, CDR1 is SGHRS and CDR2 YFSETQ.

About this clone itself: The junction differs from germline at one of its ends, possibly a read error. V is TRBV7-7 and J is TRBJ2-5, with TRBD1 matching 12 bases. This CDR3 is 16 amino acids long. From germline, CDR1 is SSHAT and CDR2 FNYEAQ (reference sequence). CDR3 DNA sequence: TGTGCTAGCAGCCCCGGGACAGGGGGCCTCCAAGAGACCCAGTACTTC. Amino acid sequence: CASSPGTGGLQETQYF.

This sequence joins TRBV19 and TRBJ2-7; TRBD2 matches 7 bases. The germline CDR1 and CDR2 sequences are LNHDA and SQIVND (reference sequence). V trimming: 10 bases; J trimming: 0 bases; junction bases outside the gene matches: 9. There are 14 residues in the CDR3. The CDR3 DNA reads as TGTGCCACCCGGTTGGGAGGGAGCTCCTACGAGCAGTACTTC. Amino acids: CATRLGGSSYEQYF.

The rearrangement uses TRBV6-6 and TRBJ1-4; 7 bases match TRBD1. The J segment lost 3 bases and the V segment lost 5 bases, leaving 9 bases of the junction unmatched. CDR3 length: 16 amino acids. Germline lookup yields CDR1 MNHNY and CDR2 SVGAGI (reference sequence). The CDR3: CASSRTPTGANEKLFF. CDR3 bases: TGTGCCAGCAGTCGAACACCTACAGGGGCTAATGAAAAACTGTTTTTT.

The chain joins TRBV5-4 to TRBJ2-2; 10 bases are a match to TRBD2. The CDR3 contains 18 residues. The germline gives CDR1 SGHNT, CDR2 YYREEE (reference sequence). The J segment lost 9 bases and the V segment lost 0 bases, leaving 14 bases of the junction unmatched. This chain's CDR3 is CASSLGSPGLASIRELFF. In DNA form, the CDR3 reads TGTGCCAGCAGCTTGGGCAGCCCGGGACTAGCGTCGATTAGGGAGCTGTTTTTT.

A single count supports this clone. The CDR3 sequence: CASSSATGGNTIYF. CDR3 bases: TGTGCCAGCAGCTCCGCGACTGGGGGAAACACCATATATTTT. The chain carries TRBV3-1 (or the pseudogene TRBV3-2) and TRBJ1-3, with no clear D. The CDR3 totals 14 residues. V was trimmed by 5 bases and J by 4 bases, leaving 12 bases between them. The germline V gene has CDR1 LGHDT and CDR2 YNNKEL (reference sequence).

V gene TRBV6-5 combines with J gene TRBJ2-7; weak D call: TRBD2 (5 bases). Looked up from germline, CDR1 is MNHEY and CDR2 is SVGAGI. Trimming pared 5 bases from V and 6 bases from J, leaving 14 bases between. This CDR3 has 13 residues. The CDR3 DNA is TGTGCCAGCAGTCTCACGGGGAGAGGCGAGCAGTACTTC. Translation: CASSLTGRGEQYF.

This CDR3 is CASSPGQRGEETQYF. CDR3 sequence (DNA): TGTGCCAGCTCACCAGGCCAGCGGGGGGAAGAGACCCAGTACTTC. The rearrangement uses TRBV18 and TRBJ2-5; 9 nucleotides agree with TRBD2. Trimming cost V 2 bases and J 3 bases; bases outside gene matches: 4. The germline V gene encodes CDR1 KGHSH and CDR2 LQKENI. The CDR3 is made up of 15 amino acids.

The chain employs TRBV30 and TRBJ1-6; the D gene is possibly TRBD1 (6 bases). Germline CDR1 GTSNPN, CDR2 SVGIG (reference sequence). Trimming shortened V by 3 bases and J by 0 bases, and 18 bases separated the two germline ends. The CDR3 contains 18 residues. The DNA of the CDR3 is TGTGCCTGGAGGAGGGGATGGACAGCCGGCTCCTATAATTCACCCCTCCACTTT. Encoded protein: CAWRRGWTAGSYNSPLHF.

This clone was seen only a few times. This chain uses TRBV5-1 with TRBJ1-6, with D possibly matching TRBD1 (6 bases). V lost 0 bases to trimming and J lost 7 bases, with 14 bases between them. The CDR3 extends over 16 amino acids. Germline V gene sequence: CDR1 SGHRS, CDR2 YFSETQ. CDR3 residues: CASSLGLGGINSPLHF. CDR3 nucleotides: TGCGCCAGCAGCTTGGGGTTAGGGGGAATCAATTCACCCCTCCACTTT.

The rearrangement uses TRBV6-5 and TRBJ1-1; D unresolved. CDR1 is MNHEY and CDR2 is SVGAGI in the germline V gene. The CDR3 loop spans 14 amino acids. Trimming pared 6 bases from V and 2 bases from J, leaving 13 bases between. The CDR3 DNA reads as TGTGCCAGCAGCCCCGCGCGGGAAAACACTGAAGCTTTCTTT. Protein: CASSPARENTEAFF.

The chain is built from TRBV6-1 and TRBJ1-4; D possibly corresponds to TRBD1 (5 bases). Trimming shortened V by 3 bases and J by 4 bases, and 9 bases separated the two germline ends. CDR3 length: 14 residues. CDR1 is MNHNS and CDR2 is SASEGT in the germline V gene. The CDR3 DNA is TGTGCCAGCAGTGATTGGCAGGGTAATGAAAAACTGTTTTTT. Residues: CASSDWQGNEKLFF.

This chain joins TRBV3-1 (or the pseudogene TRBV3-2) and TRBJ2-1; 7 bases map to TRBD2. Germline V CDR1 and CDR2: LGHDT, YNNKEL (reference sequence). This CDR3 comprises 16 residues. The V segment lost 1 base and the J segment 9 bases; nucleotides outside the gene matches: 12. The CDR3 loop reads CASSQVWGTGGTEQFF. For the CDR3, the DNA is TGTGCCAGCAGCCAAGTATGGGGTACGGGGGGAACTGAGCAGTTCTTC.

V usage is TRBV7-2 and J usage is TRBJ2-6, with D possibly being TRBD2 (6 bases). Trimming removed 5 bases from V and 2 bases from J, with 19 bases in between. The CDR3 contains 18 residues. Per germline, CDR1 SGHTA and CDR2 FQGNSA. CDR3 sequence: CASSRRGSKLAGANVLTF. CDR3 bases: TGTGCCAGCAGCCGGCGGGGTTCTAAGTTAGCTGGGGCCAACGTCCTGACTTTC.

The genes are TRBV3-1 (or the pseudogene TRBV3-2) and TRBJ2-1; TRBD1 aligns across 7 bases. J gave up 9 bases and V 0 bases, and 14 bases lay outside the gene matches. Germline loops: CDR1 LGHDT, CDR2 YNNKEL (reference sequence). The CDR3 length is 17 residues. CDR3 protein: CASSQEAETGFSSEQFF. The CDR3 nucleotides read TGTGCCAGCAGCCAAGAAGCTGAGACAGGGTTCTCTAGTGAGCAGTTCTTC.

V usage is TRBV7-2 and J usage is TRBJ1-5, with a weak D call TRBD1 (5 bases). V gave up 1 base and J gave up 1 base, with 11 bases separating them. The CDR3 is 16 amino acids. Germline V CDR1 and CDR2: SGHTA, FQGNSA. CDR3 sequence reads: CASSLDDGGSNQPQHF. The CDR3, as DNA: TGTGCCAGCAGCTTAGACGATGGGGGGAGCAATCAGCCCCAGCATTTT. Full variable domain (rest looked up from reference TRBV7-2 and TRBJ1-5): GAGVSQSPSNKVTEKGKDVELRCDPISGHTALYWYRQSLGQGLEFLIYFQGNSAPDKSGLPSDRFSAERTGGSVSTLTIQRTQQEDSAVYLCASSLDDGGSNQPQHFGDGTRLSIL.

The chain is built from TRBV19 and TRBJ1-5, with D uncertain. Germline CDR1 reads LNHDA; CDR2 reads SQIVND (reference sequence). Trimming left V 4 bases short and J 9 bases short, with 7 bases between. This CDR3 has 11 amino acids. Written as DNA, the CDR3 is TGTGCCAGTAGTAGGCCGGGGCCCCAGCATTTT. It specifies CASSRPGPQHF.

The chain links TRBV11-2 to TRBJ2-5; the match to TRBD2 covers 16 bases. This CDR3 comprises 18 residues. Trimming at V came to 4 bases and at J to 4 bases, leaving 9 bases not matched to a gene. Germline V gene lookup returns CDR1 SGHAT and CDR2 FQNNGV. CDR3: CASSSGTSGGALGETQYF. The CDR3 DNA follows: TGTGCCAGCAGCTCGGGGACTAGCGGGGGGGCCCTGGGAGAGACCCAGTACTTC.

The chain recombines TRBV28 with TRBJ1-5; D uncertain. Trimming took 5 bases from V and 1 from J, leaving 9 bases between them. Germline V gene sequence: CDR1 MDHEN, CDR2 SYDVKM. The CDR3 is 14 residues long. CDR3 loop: CASSILRSNQPQHF. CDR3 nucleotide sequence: TGTGCCAGCAGTATATTGCGGAGCAATCAGCCCCAGCATTTT.

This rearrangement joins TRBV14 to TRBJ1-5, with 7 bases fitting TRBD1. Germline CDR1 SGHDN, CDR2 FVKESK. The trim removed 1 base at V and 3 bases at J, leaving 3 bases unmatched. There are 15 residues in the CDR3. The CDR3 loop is CASSQGDSPNQPQHF. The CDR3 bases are TGTGCCAGCAGCCAAGGGGACAGTCCCAATCAGCCCCAGCATTTT.

The CDR3 coding sequence is TGTGCCAGCAGCTTGAGACAATCGATTTCACCCCTCCACTTT. The encoded protein is CASSLRQSISPLHF. The chain is built from TRBV7-9 and TRBJ1-6; unclear D gene. Between the trimmed V and J ends, which lost 3 bases and 9 bases, there was a span of 12 bases. Per germline, CDR1 SEHNR and CDR2 FQNEAQ (reference sequence). The CDR3 is made up of 14 amino acids.

The CDR3 DNA reads as TGTGCCAGCAGCTTGGCTCTAGGAGGGAGAGAGACCCAGTACTTC. Translated: CASSLALGGRETQYF. The chain couples TRBV11-2 to TRBJ2-5, with a weak D call TRBD2 (6 bases). V was pared by 3 bases and J by 4 bases, with 15 bases between. The germline gives CDR1 SGHAT, CDR2 FQNNGV. This CDR3 comprises 15 residues.

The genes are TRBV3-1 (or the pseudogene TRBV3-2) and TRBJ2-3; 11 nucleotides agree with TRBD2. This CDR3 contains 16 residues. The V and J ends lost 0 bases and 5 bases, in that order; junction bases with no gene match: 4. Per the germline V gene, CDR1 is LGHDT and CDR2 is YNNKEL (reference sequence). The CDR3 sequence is CASSQEGTSGKDTQYF. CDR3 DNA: TGTGCCAGCAGCCAAGAGGGGACTAGCGGTAAAGATACGCAGTATTTT.

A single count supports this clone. CDR3 amino acids: CASSLSMQMETQYF. The CDR3 coding sequence is TGTGCCAGCAGCTTATCAATGCAGATGGAGACCCAGTACTTC. The rearrangement uses TRBV7-9 and TRBJ2-5; D ambiguous. V was cut by 2 bases and J by 5 bases, with 12 bases left in between. This CDR3 is 14 amino acids long. Germline CDR1 and CDR2: SEHNR and FQNEAQ (reference sequence). The full variable domain, in which reference TRBV7-9 and TRBJ2-5 provide the parts outside the CDR3, is DTGVSQNPRHKITKRGQNVTFRCDPISEHNRLYWYRQTLGQGPEFLTYFQNEAQLEKSRLLSDRFSAERPKGSFSTLEIQRTEQGDSAMYLCASSLSMQMETQYFGPGTRLLVL.